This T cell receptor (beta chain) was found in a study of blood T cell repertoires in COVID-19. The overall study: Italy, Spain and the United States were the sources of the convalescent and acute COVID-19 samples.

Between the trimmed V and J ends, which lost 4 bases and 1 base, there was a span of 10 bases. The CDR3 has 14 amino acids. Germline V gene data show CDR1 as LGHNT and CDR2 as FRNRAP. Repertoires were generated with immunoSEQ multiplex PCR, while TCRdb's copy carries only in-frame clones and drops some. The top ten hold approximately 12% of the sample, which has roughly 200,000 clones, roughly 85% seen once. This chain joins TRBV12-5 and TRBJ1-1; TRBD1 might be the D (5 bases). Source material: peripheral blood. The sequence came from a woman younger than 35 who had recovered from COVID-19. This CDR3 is CASGSRGENTEAFF. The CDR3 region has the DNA TGTGCTAGTGGTTCTAGGGGTGAGAACACTGAAGCTTTCTTT.